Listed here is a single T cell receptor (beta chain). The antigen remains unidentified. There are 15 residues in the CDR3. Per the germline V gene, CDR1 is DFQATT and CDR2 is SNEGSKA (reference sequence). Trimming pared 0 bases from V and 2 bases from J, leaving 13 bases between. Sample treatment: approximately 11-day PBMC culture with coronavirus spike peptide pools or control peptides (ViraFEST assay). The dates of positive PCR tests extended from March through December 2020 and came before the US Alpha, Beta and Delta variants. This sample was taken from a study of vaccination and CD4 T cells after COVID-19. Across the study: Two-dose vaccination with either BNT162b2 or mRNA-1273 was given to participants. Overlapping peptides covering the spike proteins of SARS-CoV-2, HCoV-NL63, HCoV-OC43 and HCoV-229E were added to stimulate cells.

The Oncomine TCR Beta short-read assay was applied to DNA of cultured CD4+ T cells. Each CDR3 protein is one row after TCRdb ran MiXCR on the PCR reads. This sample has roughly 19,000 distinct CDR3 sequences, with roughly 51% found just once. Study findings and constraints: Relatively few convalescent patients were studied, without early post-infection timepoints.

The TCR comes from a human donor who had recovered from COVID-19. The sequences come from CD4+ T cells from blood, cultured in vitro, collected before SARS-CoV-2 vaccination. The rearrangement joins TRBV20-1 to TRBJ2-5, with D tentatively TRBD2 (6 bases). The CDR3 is CSARDPAGYQETQYF. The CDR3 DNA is TGCAGTGCTAGAGATCCCGCGGGGTATCAAGAGACCCAGTACTTC.